Sequencing of this TCR beta chain was carried out in a study of identical twins. Findings and caveats of the study: Less excess twin sharing appeared in beta out-of-frame sequences.

This CDR3 region has 14 residues. J gave up 3 bases and V 5 bases, and 7 bases lay outside the gene matches. Germline V gives CDR1 DFQATT, CDR2 SNEGSKA (reference sequence). Remarks on this clonotype: Its target is unknown.

From the 5' RACE reads, TCRdb called clonotypes with MiXCR, one entry per CDR3 protein. This sample has around 510,000 distinct CDR3 sequences, with 14% found just once. The data also belong to a second study, concerning yellow fever vaccine responses in identical twins. From that paper: Among the twins, the vaccine T cell response reportedly seemed partly convergent and partly personalized.

The clonotype originates from a woman aged 18-29 years in good health. Specimen: CD4+ T cells sorted from blood. This rearrangement joins TRBV20-1 to TRBJ2-1; TRBD1 aligns across 7 bases. This chain's CDR3 is CSAGKGQRYNEQFF. The DNA for the CDR3 is TGCAGTGCTGGAAAGGGACAGCGCTACAATGAGCAGTTCTTC.